This T cell receptor (beta chain) was captured by sequencing in a study of CD4 T cells in relation to SARS-CoV-2 and coronaviruses. The germline gives CDR1 ENHRY, CDR2 SYGVKD. Trimming cost V 4 bases and J 7 bases; bases outside gene matches: 4. CDR3 length: 13 amino acids. Unexposed donor CD4+ T cells date from about 2011-2018, before the COVID-19 pandemic. TCRdb keeps only in-frame clones here, not all; method: immunoSEQ multiplex PCR. Of about 68,000 clones in the sample, 85% to 95% were seen once. Sequences were obtained from naive CD4+ T cells from PBMCs. As for subset: naive CD4+ T cells isolated by negative enrichment. This TCR was sampled from a human donor in good health. The chain uses TRBV10-3 and TRBJ2-1; 7 nucleotides line up with TRBD1. CDR3 coding DNA: TGTGCCATCAGTGGCGACAGGGAAAATGAGCAGTTCTTC. Its translation: CAISGDRENEQFF.